The 21 T cell receptor beta chains below were found in one sample sequenced in a study of blood T cell repertoires in COVID-19. Profiled with immunoSEQ multiplex PCR; TCRdb holds only in-frame clones, not every one. The repertoire holds some 180,000 clones, around 82% seen once, with under 6.5% in the top ten. Sequencing was performed on PBMCs or T cells enriched from blood (not recorded which). The source is an older woman with acute COVID-19.

This chain connects TRBV5-8 to TRBJ2-5; 8 bases fit TRBD2. CDR3 length: 15 amino acids. The V and J ends lost 3 bases and 3 bases, in that order; junction bases with no gene match: 7. CDR1 is SGHTS, CDR2 YDEGEE, per germline. The CDR3: CASSYLGREEETQYF. CDR3 sequence (DNA): TGTGCCAGCAGCTACCTCGGGAGGGAGGAAGAGACCCAGTACTTC.

The gene calls are TRBV24-1 and TRBJ2-3; 10 nucleotides agree with TRBD2. This CDR3 spans 16 amino acids. In germline, CDR1 is KGHDR, CDR2 SFDVKD. Unmatched junction bases numbered 5, after V lost 2 bases and J lost 4 bases. CDR3 sequence reads: CATSDWSGGVPDTQYF. CDR3 DNA: TGTGCCACCAGTGATTGGAGCGGGGGGGTTCCAGATACGCAGTATTTT.

J is TRBJ1-4 and V is TRBV4-1; 7 bases agree with TRBD1. Germline lookup yields CDR1 MGHRA and CDR2 YSYEKL. The CDR3 has 15 amino acids. V was pared by 4 bases and J by 5 bases, with 7 bases of the junction left unmatched. CDR3 region: CASSRLGTANEKLFF. CDR3 in DNA: TGCGCCAGCAGCCGCTTGGGGACAGCAAATGAAAAACTGTTTTTT.

The rearrangement links TRBV7-2 to TRBJ2-3; D remains ambiguous. The CDR3 consists of 15 residues. The germline V and J ends were trimmed by 0 bases and 0 bases, with 7 bases remaining between them. Germline V gene lookup returns CDR1 SGHTA and CDR2 FQGNSA. CDR3 in amino acids: CASSLAAGSTDTQYF. CDR3 coding DNA: TGTGCCAGCAGCTTAGCAGCAGGTAGCACAGATACGCAGTATTTT. Full variable domain (remainder filled in from reference TRBV7-2 and TRBJ2-3): GAGVSQSPSNKVTEKGKDVELRCDPISGHTALYWYRQSLGQGLEFLIYFQGNSAPDKSGLPSDRFSAERTGGSVSTLTIQRTQQEDSAVYLCASSLAAGSTDTQYFGPGTRLTVL.

A word on this clone: Other DNA sequences within the sample encode an identical CDR3. The chain carries TRBV27 and TRBJ1-2; 8 positions match TRBD1. The J segment lost 2 bases and the V segment lost 1 base, leaving 3 bases of the junction unmatched. The germline V gene encodes CDR1 MNHEY and CDR2 SMNVEV (reference sequence). The CDR3 covers 15 residues. CDR3 in amino acids: CASSLYRGTNYGYTF. CDR3 bases: TGTGCCAGCAGTTTATACAGGGGGACAAACTATGGCTACACCTTC.

V gene TRBV11-2 combines with J gene TRBJ1-4, with D tentatively TRBD1 (5 bases). V was pared by 4 bases and J by 12 bases, with 18 bases between. Germline values: CDR1 SGHAT, CDR2 FQNNGV. This CDR3 is built from 14 residues. Here the CDR3 reads CASSSGKGLSELFF. The DNA for the CDR3 is TGTGCCAGCAGCTCCGGTAAGGGGTTATCGGAACTGTTTTTT.

The V call is TRBV5-1, the J call TRBJ1-3; D uncertain. The CDR3 is made up of 16 amino acids. Trimming pared 1 base from V and 3 bases from J, leaving 14 bases between. Germline CDR1 and CDR2: SGHRS and YFSETQ. CDR3 residues: CASSLREESIGNTIYF. The CDR3, as DNA: TGCGCCAGCAGCTTGCGGGAGGAATCGATTGGAAACACCATATATTTT. Variable domain in full (rest from reference TRBV5-1 and TRBJ1-3): KAGVTQTPRYLIKTRGQQVTLSCSPISGHRSVSWYQQTPGQGLQFLFEYFSETQRNKGNFPGRFSGRQFSNSRSEMNVSTLELGDSALYLCASSLREESIGNTIYFGEGSWLTVV.

Details on this clone: The junction shows a germline mismatch at one end, possibly a read error. The chain recombines TRBV4-3 with TRBJ2-7; TRBD1 matches at 10 bases. Germline-derived CDR1 and CDR2 are LGHNA and YSLEER. The CDR3 spans 13 residues. The CDR3 here is CASSQQTGGEKYF. The CDR3 DNA sequence: TGCGCCAGCAGCCAGCAGACAGGGGGCGAGAAGTACTTC.

This chain connects TRBV6-6 to TRBJ2-3; no clear D. V lost 8 bases, J lost 1 base, and 7 bases lay in between. CDR3 length: 12 amino acids. CDR1 MNHNY and CDR2 SVGAGI come from the germline V gene (reference sequence). This chain's CDR3 is CASDRGTDTQYF. The CDR3 coding sequence is TGTGCCAGCGACCGGGGCACAGATACGCAGTATTTT.

The rearrangement uses TRBV29-1 and TRBJ1-1; TRBD1 is a possible D gene (6 bases). The CDR3 has 13 amino acids. Trimming removed 5 bases from V and 6 bases from J, with 16 bases in between. The germline V gene encodes CDR1 SQVTM and CDR2 ANQGSEA. The CDR3 nucleotides are TGCAGCGTTAGTGACGGGCAGGGGTCTGAAGCTTTCTTT. Its protein product is CSVSDGQGSEAFF.

The chain has TRBV30 and TRBJ1-4; 8 bases fit TRBD1. The CDR3 loop spans 15 amino acids. Germline V lookup: CDR1 GTSNPN, CDR2 SVGIG (reference sequence). With 3 bases clipped from V and 2 bases from J, the junction kept 5 bases outside the gene matches. CDR3 nucleotides: TGTGCCTGGAGGGCCCCAGGGGGCACTAATGAAAAACTGTTTTTT. This translates into CAWRAPGGTNEKLFF.

This clone turned up a few times. CDR3 amino acids: CSASDSGDRFNEQYV. CDR3 in DNA: TGCAGTGCTAGTGATAGCGGGGATCGATTCAACGAGCAGTACGTC. The gene calls are TRBV20-1 and TRBJ2-7; 8 bases agree with TRBD2. The junction had 12 bases not matched to a gene; V was cut back by 3 bases and J by 5 bases. This CDR3 is built from 15 residues. Germline loops: CDR1 DFQATT, CDR2 SNEGSKA (reference sequence).

The chain uses TRBV10-3 and TRBJ2-1; 9 bases are shared with TRBD1. V was clipped by 4 bases and J by 8 bases; unmatched bases: 3. Germline values: CDR1 ENHRY, CDR2 SYGVKD. CDR3 size: 13 residues. The DNA for the CDR3 is TGTGCCATCAGTGGGGACAGGGAATATGAGCAGTTCTTC. Translation gives CAISGDREYEQFF.

This chain connects TRBV5-1 to TRBJ1-3, with 8 bases fitting TRBD1. V dropped 0 bases and J dropped 4; count of bases not matched to a gene: 6. From germline, CDR1 is SGHRS and CDR2 YFSETQ. There are 16 residues in the CDR3. Here the CDR3 reads CASSLDRGTAGNTIYF. CDR3 in DNA: TGCGCCAGCAGCTTGGACAGGGGGACCGCCGGAAACACCATATATTTT.

This clone was seen just once. This rearrangement joins TRBV25-1 to TRBJ1-1; D is possibly TRBD1 (6 bases). CDR1 is MGHDK and CDR2 is SYGVNS in the germline V gene. The germline V and J ends were trimmed by 0 bases and 1 base, with 12 bases remaining between them. The CDR3 spans 16 residues. Here the CDR3 DNA reads TGTGCCAGCAGTGAATATGTTGGGGGCACGAACACTGAAGCTTTCTTT. Its protein product is CASSEYVGGTNTEAFF.

This clone was counted once. J is TRBJ1-1 and V is TRBV18; 8 bases match TRBD1. Germline CDR1 is KGHSH and CDR2 is LQKENI. V shed 3 bases and J 1 base; nucleotides not matched to a gene: 4. The CDR3 runs to 15 residues. CDR3 sequence: CASSPADRENTEAFF. The CDR3 nucleotides are TGTGCCAGCTCACCGGCGGACAGGGAGAACACTGAAGCTTTCTTT.

The CDR3 sequence is CASSLASSPQGDYGYTF. In DNA form, the CDR3 reads TGCGCCAGCAGCTTGGCTTCGAGCCCACAGGGGGACTATGGCTACACCTTC. This rearrangement joins TRBV5-1 to TRBJ1-2; TRBD1 aligns across 8 bases. Unmatched junction bases numbered 10, after V lost 0 bases and J lost 3 bases. The CDR3 is 17 residues long. Germline values: CDR1 SGHRS, CDR2 YFSETQ.

The chain is built from TRBV23-1 and TRBJ1-1, with TRBD1 matching over 7 bases. TRBV23-1 is identified as an open reading frame with a role that is uncertain. J was trimmed by 1 base and V by 2 bases; bases with no gene match: 4. The length of the CDR3 is 15 residues. The CDR3 protein is CASSQPGTENTEAFF. The CDR3 DNA reads TGCGCCAGCAGTCAACCCGGGACAGAGAACACTGAAGCTTTCTTT.

The chain recombines TRBV21-1 with TRBJ1-3; the table's TRBD1 call for D was not verified on the DNA. TRBV21-1 is reported as a pseudogene. The CDR3 contains 16 residues. The CDR3 region is CASSERGPVSGNTIYF. As DNA, the CDR3 is TGTGCCAGCAGCGAAAGGGGGCCGGTCTCTGGAAACACCATATATTTT.

J is TRBJ2-5 and V is TRBV18; 11 bases match TRBD1. The germline V gene has CDR1 KGHSH and CDR2 LQKENI. This CDR3 comprises 15 residues. After removal of 3 bases from V and 5 bases from J, the junction contained 5 bases not matched to a gene. This chain's CDR3 is CASSPRDRGLETQYF. DNA of the CDR3: TGTGCCAGCTCACCTCGGGACAGGGGGTTGGAGACCCAGTACTTC.

V and J are TRBV5-4 and TRBJ2-3; tentatively, D is TRBD2 (7 bases). The CDR3 loop spans 14 amino acids. The V gene lost 2 bases and the J gene lost 7 bases, with 14 bases spanning the gap. Looked up from germline, CDR1 is SGHNT and CDR2 is YYREEE (reference sequence). Here the CDR3 reads CASSLIGGPNTQYF. CDR3 nucleotides: TGTGCCAGCAGCTTAATCGGGGGGCCAAATACGCAGTATTTT.